Included here is one T cell receptor (beta chain) sequence, with context. Its antigen is still unknown. No much larger clone is present one base from it, and per-base qualities are unavailable. Library preparation employed the immunoSEQ multiplex PCR assay. The multiplex PCR relied on a mix of 60 forward primers for TCR Vbeta segments and 13 reverse primers for TCR Jbeta segments. Amplification of the CDR3 region of rearranged TCR beta genes was performed with a multiplex PCR assay on genomic DNA. On the Illumina HiSeq System, the amplified TCR beta libraries were sequenced as 87-base-pair reads. The study's processing was this. Across the roughly 600 repertoires, a later analysis counted some 80 million unique TCR beta chains, 9.5 million to 12 million of which were shared by at least two donors. A nearest-neighbor algorithm error-corrected the raw reads and collapsed the reads into unique sequences, merging closely related sequences to remove PCR and sequencing errors. To assign V, D and J gene segments, CDR3 sequences were aligned to IMGT reference sequences. For a sequence to be retained, at least a six-nucleotide match to both a V gene segment and a J gene segment was required. A rearrangement was called productive if the CDR3 had no stop codons and remained in frame with V and J, and every other rearrangement was called non-productive. CDR3 was defined according to IMGT convention as the region running from the second conserved V-encoded cysteine to the conserved J-encoded phenylalanine. The earlier analysis of about 530 of the donors excluded any sequence lacking an unambiguous match to a single V gene segment. In an earlier analysis of some 590 of the donors, V segments were called functional above 56.7% productive rearrangements and were called segregating when the between-donor standard deviation exceeded 5%. A statistical classification framework was developed to diagnose cytomegalovirus status using the catalog of TCR beta chain sequences. V and J gene assignment, in a later analysis, came from comparing TCR nucleotide sequences with IMGT/GENE-DB human TR gene sequences. The TCRdist pipeline was used in a later analysis to assign CDR3 sequences and most-parsimonious VDJ recombination scenarios. A later analysis defined each TCR beta chain by its CDR3 amino acid sequence plus V-gene family, and excluded reads lacking a unique V-gene family. To address suspected cross-contamination and a sequencing artifact, a later analysis removed roughly 640 highly shared, low-generation-probability nucleotide sequences. In a later analysis, a clonal expansion index was calculated for each public chain from normalized within-repertoire ranks of inferred template counts. In a later analysis, generation probabilities were computed using a VDJ recombination model fitted to out-of-frame rearrangements, and the results were checked against IGoR. A later analysis scored TCR-TCR, TCR-HLA and TCR-CMV co-occurrence with hypergeometric tests, applying a repertoire-size bias correction to TCR pairs. To estimate false discovery rates, a later analysis permuted the HLA or CMV assignments 20 times. In a later analysis, co-occurring TCRs were grouped using DBSCAN, with TCRdist sequence similarity added in when clustering inside HLA-allele-positive subsets. Co-occurrence clustering excluded repertoires with fewer than 30,000 or more than 120,000 public chains, plus five with anomalous nucleotide sharing. TCRdb's version of the immuneACCESS table is confined to in-frame rearrangements and falls short of the full clone set. An unresolved V gene accounts for under half of the shortfall where checked; the remainder is of unknown origin. V, J and clone size are taken as reported in that table, and D and trimming were inferred from the DNA itself. The sample table contains fewer than 200,000 clones; only one count was recorded for approximately 75% of them. The top ten constitute about 1.6% of the sample.

The germline V gene sets CDR1 to MGHRA and CDR2 to YSYEKL. The CDR3 runs 15 residues from the cysteine to the phenylalanine. The CDR3 DNA has 45 bases and is translated from base 1. V and J are trimmed by 4 bases and 6 bases, and the gene matches miss 10 bases of the junction. In total, roughly 710 healthy bone marrow donors made up the cohort. At the time of sampling, every cohort member was nominally healthy, though immune exposures that went unrecorded were likely present. The donor tested CMV seronegative, placing the donor among the 350 or so seronegative members of the cohort. A peripheral blood sample was provided by each donor, and peripheral blood mononuclear cells were used for TCR beta sequencing. The Qiagen DNeasy Blood Extraction Kit was used to extract genomic DNA from the blood cell samples. The data were taken from a study of cytomegalovirus exposure and HLA in healthy donors listed by TCRdb under 2017. Some background on the complete study: According to an earlier analysis of 587 of the donors, 150 million to 200 million T cells yielded 90 million to 130 million unique TCR beta sequences and less than 300 Gb of sequence data. Roughly 300 gigabases of sequencing data and around 87 million unique TCR sequences were included in an early release covering about 700 HLA-typed donors. The genetic ancestry cluster associated with self-reported Caucasian donors included 80% to 90% of the roughly 380 genotyped donors. The study was designed to test whether signatures of past pathogen exposure could be identified by cataloging public T cell receptors. The T cell repertoires of several hundred subjects were profiled by immunosequencing and related to cytomegalovirus serostatus. Along with the approximately 600-subject first cohort, a separate validation cohort of some 130 different subjects was used. To predict cytomegalovirus infection status, the study brought together high-throughput TCR immunosequencing, statistical association of individual TCRs with disease status, and machine learning. A later analysis re-analyzed previously published TCR beta repertoires from roughly 630 donors and added high-resolution HLA genotyping to study TCR occurrence patterns. Rather than drawing on any new phenotypic data, the later analysis identified candidate immune exposures from TCR beta sequences and the way those sequences occurred across donors. An earlier analysis of some 600 of the donors applied high-throughput TCR beta sequencing to assess whether each TCR beta V gene segment acted as functional or pseudogenic. Donor age, sex, ethnicity and CMV serostatus were compiled together with the repertoire data. Genome-wide SNP genotypes for about 60% of the 666 donors were used in a later genetic analysis, which treated that subset as a discovery cohort. All discovery cohort repertoires had been generated on a single sequencing platform. HLA typing included class I and class II loci at four-digit resolution. Typing coverage varied by locus: about 629-640 donors for A, B, C, DRB1 and DQB1; roughly 560 for DQA1; some 610 for DPA1; roughly 450 for DPB1. Because of strong linkage in the cohort, four or five DR-DQ haplotypes were treated as single units for association and clustering. Among a few hundred genotyped donors of the cohort, an average of about 240,000 unique TCR beta nucleotide sequences were sequenced per donor, roughly 20% of them non-productive.

The study at large found these results: Immune exposure information for the cohort was limited to CMV serostatus. A later analysis found that most CMV-associated TCR beta chains appeared HLA-restricted, with HLA associations seemingly driven largely by CMV exposure. HLA typing was unavailable for some donors at each locus, so association tests used only the typed subset. Because counts were too low, seventeen rarely observed V segments, including chromosome 9 orphons, were excluded from the earlier analysis of some 590 of the donors. Because the 87-base-pair reads could not distinguish some IMGT-functional V segments, including TRBV6-2 and TRBV6-3, those segments were excluded. A further reported finding was that TCR beta sequences accurately predicted the HLA-A and HLA-B alleles for most subjects in the first cohort. According to the authors, the approach could potentially be generalized to other disease states and immunological phenotypes. A later analysis found that TCR association rates varied across HLA loci, with DRB1 alleles showing the most associated TCRs and HLA-C alleles the fewest. Most TCR sequences were observed very rarely across donors, whereas some public TCRs were present in many individuals. In a later genetic analysis, fewer N-insertions in productive TCRs were reported among donors in an Asian-associated ancestry cluster than the 666-donor mean. Linkage disequilibrium might explain the correlated functional status among segregating V segments, but an unknown experimental factor could not be excluded. The study listed 150 to 200 TCR beta chains as associated with cytomegalovirus. Specific HLA alleles were associated with over 15,000 TCR beta sequences at a false discovery rate of 0.05 in a later analysis. Only TCR beta chains were sequenced in this cohort, and the absence of alpha or paired-chain data limited detectable features. A cluster of highly shared sequence variants was judged likely to represent a technical artifact of the sequencing pipeline. Roughly uniform sequencing depth across donors was assumed in presence/absence analyses, although this assumption may not hold. An association between a missense DCLRE1C variant and V-gene and J-gene trimming of TCR beta chains was found in a later genetic analysis and replicated in an independent cohort. The classifier was reported to diagnose cytomegalovirus status with high specificity and sensitivity in both the original and validation cohorts. In vitro tests confirmed that a few of the cytomegalovirus-associated TCR beta chains recognize cytomegalovirus antigens. When HLA alleles, especially DR and DQ, strongly co-occurred, attributing TCR associations to individual alleles was difficult. In a later analysis, HLA-associated TCR beta chains showed more clonal expansion and lower generation probabilities than non-associated chains that were equally common. In an earlier analysis of 587 of the donors, most TCR beta V segments appeared in productive rearrangements about 87% or about 30% of the time, broadly matching IMGT annotations. A later analysis reported that several top co-occurrence clusters appeared linked to parvovirus B19, influenza, CMV and Epstein-Barr virus.

The V and J segments used are TRBV4-1 and TRBJ2-7; 9 junctional bases match TRBD1. The clonotype was recovered from a girl between 5 and 17 years old in good health and CMV-seronegative. What was sequenced was PBMCs. CDR3 protein: CASSPREGQGAEQYF. DNA sequence: TGCGCCAGCAGCCCTCGAGAGGGACAGGGAGCCGAGCAGTACTTC.